The 3 T cell receptor beta chains below come from one sample, sequenced in a study of vaccination effects on CD4 cells after COVID-19. Data came from immunoSEQ multiplex PCR; TCRdb stores just in-frame clones and leaves some out. The table records tens of thousands of clones, around 75% of them present only once. What these receptors recognize is not known. With the ViraFEST assay, the study expanded antigen-specific CD4+ T cells using viral peptide pools, then sequenced them. Following an approximately eleven-day culture, CD4+ T cells were purified. People in the vaccine group had not been infected with SARS-CoV-2 before, and their nucleocapsid antibodies were negative. The sequenced sample was CD4+ T cells from PBMCs cultured with HCoV-NL63 spike peptides, obtained before COVID-19 vaccination. These receptor sequences come from a human donor who received a COVID-19 vaccine.

The V and J genes are TRBV2 and TRBJ2-1, with D perhaps TRBD1 or TRBD2 (5 bases each). The ends were cut back, 0 bases at V and 6 bases at J, with 12 bases in the middle. Germline loops: CDR1 SNHLY, CDR2 FYNNEI. CDR3 length: 15 amino acids. The chain's CDR3 is CASSEAVVRGNEQFF. CDR3 nucleotide sequence: TGTGCCAGCAGTGAAGCCGTTGTGAGGGGCAATGAGCAGTTCTTC. Full variable domain (missing parts from reference TRBV2 and TRBJ2-1): EPEVTQTPSHQVTQMGQEVILRCVPISNHLYFYWYRQILGQKVEFLVSFYNNEISEKSEIFDDQFSVERPDGSNFTLKIRSTKLEDSAMYFCASSEAVVRGNEQFFGPGTRLTVL.

This clone was observed a handful of times. The V gene is TRBV7-9, the J gene TRBJ1-1; D might be TRBD1 (5 bases). Between the trimmed V and J ends, which lost 5 bases and 0 bases, there was a span of 10 bases. Germline CDR1 is SEHNR and CDR2 is FQNEAQ (reference sequence). There are 14 residues in the CDR3. CDR3 nucleotides: TGTGCCAGCAGCCGGGACTACATGAACACTGAAGCTTTCTTT. It translates to CASSRDYMNTEAFF.

This clone has just a few counts. V gene TRBV5-1 combines with J gene TRBJ2-7; D call uncertain. CDR3 length: 16 amino acids. Trimming took off 4 bases at V and 1 base at J, with 18 bases between the two ends. Germline assignment: CDR1 SGHRS and CDR2 YFSETQ. The CDR3 nucleotides read TGCGCCAGCAGCCGCCTAAGGGCAGGACCTTCCTACGAGCAGTACTTC. As protein: CASSRLRAGPSYEQYF.